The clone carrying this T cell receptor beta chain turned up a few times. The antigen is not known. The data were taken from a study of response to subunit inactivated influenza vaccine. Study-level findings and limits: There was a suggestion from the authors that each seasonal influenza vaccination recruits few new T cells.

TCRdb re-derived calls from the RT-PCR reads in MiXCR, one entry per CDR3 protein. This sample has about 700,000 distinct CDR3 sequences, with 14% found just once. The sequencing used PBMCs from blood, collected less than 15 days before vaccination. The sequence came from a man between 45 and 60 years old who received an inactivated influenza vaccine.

In nucleotides, the CDR3 is TGTGCCAGCAGCCCAAACTTTCTCCGCACAGATACGCAGTATTTT. It codes for CASSPNFLRTDTQYF. The chain has TRBV7-8 and TRBJ2-3; no clear D gene. V was clipped by 5 bases and J by 1 base, with 13 bases between them. CDR3 length: 15 residues. CDR1 and CDR2 (germline): SGHVS, FQNEAQ.